These 24 T cell receptor beta chains were all obtained from the same sample, sequenced in a study of cytomegalovirus exposure and HLA in healthy donors (dated 2017 in TCRdb). Library creation used the immunoSEQ multiplex PCR assay. For the multiplex PCR, a mixture combining 60 forward primers for TCR Vbeta segments and 13 reverse primers for TCR Jbeta segments was used. TCRdb took this table from immuneACCESS and kept in-frame rearrangements with V and J called. Such tables lack part of the clones; where checked against another copy, unresolved V genes explain under half of the gap, and the rest is unexplained. The sample includes roughly 250,000 clones, with 65% to 85% observed a single time. Together, the top ten hold approximately 2.3% of the sample. The sequenced sample consisted of PBMCs. These receptor sequences come from a female donor in good health and CMV-seronegative.

V and J are TRBV5-6 and TRBJ2-7; no clear D. The CDR3 contains 11 residues. The germline V gene encodes CDR1 SGHDT and CDR2 YYEEEE. The germline V and J ends were trimmed by 2 bases and 2 bases, with 2 bases remaining between them. The CDR3 DNA follows: TGTGCCAGCAGCTTCACCTACGAGCAGTACTTC. It translates to CASSFTYEQYF.

This chain joins TRBV12-2 and TRBJ1-5. TRBV12-2 is described as a pseudogene. CDR3 length: 14 residues. The CDR3 sequence is CASRLALKERPQHF. DNA of the CDR3: TGTGCAAGTCGCTTAGCGCTCAAGGAGCGGCCCCAGCATTTT.

Regarding this clone: Other DNA sequences in the sample encode the same CDR3. The chain combines TRBV7-2 with TRBJ2-3, with unresolved D. Germline values: CDR1 SGHTA, CDR2 FQGNSA. The V gene lost 0 bases and the J gene lost 0 bases, with 4 bases spanning the gap. CDR3 size: 14 residues. The CDR3 bases are TGTGCCAGCAGCTTAGCGGGCAGCACAGATACGCAGTATTTT. This gives the protein CASSLAGSTDTQYF.

The chain combines TRBV27 with TRBJ2-2; 7 bases fit TRBD1. Germline CDR1 is MNHEY and CDR2 is SMNVEV (reference sequence). The CDR3 has 16 residues. Germline trimming cut 3 bases from V and 7 bases from J; bases unmatched to any gene: 11. The CDR3 sequence: CASSFDLRGRGGELFF. The DNA for the CDR3 is TGTGCCAGCAGTTTCGATCTCAGGGGGAGAGGCGGGGAGCTGTTTTTT.

The chain combines TRBV27 with TRBJ1-2, with unresolved D. This CDR3 spans 14 amino acids. Trimming removed 6 bases at V and 5 bases at J, with 16 bases between. Germline CDR1 reads MNHEY; CDR2 reads SMNVEV (reference sequence). The CDR3 reads CASRPIFSEYGYTF. The DNA of the CDR3 is TGTGCCAGCAGACCCATATTTTCGGAGTATGGCTACACCTTC.

The chain employs TRBV9 and TRBJ2-2; possible D gene TRBD2, 7 bases. The CDR3 contains 18 residues. Trimming cost V 0 bases and J 4 bases, with 19 bases left between them. Germline assignment: CDR1 SGDLS and CDR2 YYNGEE. CDR3 DNA: TGTGCCAGCAGCGTAGGATCTAGGGGGGGCGCTTTCACCGGGGAGCTGTTTTTT. Translating it yields CASSVGSRGGAFTGELFF.

The J gene is TRBJ2-5, the V gene TRBV5-1; 14 bases line up with TRBD2. The CDR3 totals 18 residues. The V gene's germline CDR1 is SGHRS and CDR2 YFSETQ. The V gene end was trimmed by 4 bases and the J gene end by 5 bases; junction bases not matched to a gene: 13. The CDR3 protein is CASSTGLAGEFMRETQYF. As DNA, the CDR3 is TGCGCCAGCAGCACGGGACTAGCGGGAGAGTTCATGAGGGAGACCCAGTACTTC.

This sequence joins TRBV5-1 and TRBJ2-3, with TRBD2 identical over 9 bases. The CDR3 is 15 amino acids. The V and J ends lost 0 bases and 4 bases, in that order; junction bases with no gene match: 3. Germline V gives CDR1 SGHRS, CDR2 YFSETQ. The CDR3, as DNA: TGCGCCAGCAGCTTGGAAGGACTAGCGCCAGATACGCAGTATTTT. This gives the protein CASSLEGLAPDTQYF.

This chain links TRBV13 with TRBJ2-3; 11 bases line up with TRBD2. Unmatched junction bases numbered 14, after V lost 1 base and J lost 8 bases. Germline CDR1 and CDR2: PRHDT and FYEKMQ (reference sequence). The CDR3 spans 18 residues. As DNA, the CDR3 is TGTGCCAGCAGCTTAGATATCAAGACAGCTCTAGCGGGAGGTACGCAGTATTTT. It specifies CASSLDIKTALAGGTQYF. The whole variable domain, remainder taken from reference TRBV13 and TRBJ2-3, is AAGVIQSPRHLIKEKRETATLKCYPIPRHDTVYWYQQGPGQDPQFLISFYEKMQSDKGSIPDRFSAQQFSDYHSELNMSSLELGDSALYFCASSLDIKTALAGGTQYFGPGTRLTVL.

V and J are TRBV7-9 and TRBJ2-1; 8 bases map to TRBD2. The V segment lost 5 bases and the J segment 0 bases; nucleotides outside the gene matches: 9. The CDR3 covers 17 residues. The germline CDR1 and CDR2 sequences are SEHNR and FQNEAQ (reference sequence). The CDR3 DNA reads as TGTGCCAGCAGCGCTGCTGGTAGCGGGAACTCCTACAATGAGCAGTTCTTC. This translates into CASSAAGSGNSYNEQFF.

Points on this clone: The sample contains more than one DNA sequence encoding this CDR3. The chain joins TRBV19 to TRBJ1-5, with D possibly being TRBD1 (5 bases). V was pared by 3 bases and J by 3 bases, with 9 bases between. The CDR3 is made up of 14 amino acids. Germline loops: CDR1 LNHDA, CDR2 SQIVND (reference sequence). CDR3 residues: CASSMTGDNQPQHF. DNA for the CDR3: TGTGCCAGTAGTATGACGGGGGACAATCAGCCCCAGCATTTT.

This rearrangement joins TRBV5-4 to TRBJ2-3; TRBD2 matches at 8 bases. The CDR3 is made up of 16 amino acids. The junction had 8 bases not matched to a gene; V was cut back by 4 bases and J by 1 base. Per germline, CDR1 SGHNT and CDR2 YYREEE (reference sequence). CDR3 in amino acids: CASSLKREIGTDTQYF. The CDR3 DNA follows: TGTGCCAGCAGCCTTAAGCGGGAGATCGGCACAGATACGCAGTATTTT.

V and J are TRBV28 and TRBJ1-1; TRBD1 matches 12 bases. There are 17 residues in the CDR3. With 0 bases clipped from V and 3 bases from J, the junction kept 5 bases outside the gene matches. Germline lookup yields CDR1 MDHEN and CDR2 SYDVKM. CDR3 DNA sequence: TGTGCCAGCAGTTTATGGGAGGGACAGGGGGCGGACACTGAAGCTTTCTTT. Its protein is CASSLWEGQGADTEAFF.

V is TRBV2 and J is TRBJ1-2; D remains ambiguous. Germline CDR1 and CDR2: SNHLY and FYNNEI. There are 14 residues in the CDR3. V was clipped by 0 bases and J by 3 bases, with 8 bases between them. The CDR3 spells CASSEARGDYGYTF. The CDR3 coding sequence is TGTGCCAGCAGTGAAGCGCGGGGAGACTATGGCTACACCTTC.

CDR3 residues: CASSFRTDTQYF. Written as DNA, the CDR3 is TGTGCCAGCAGCTTTAGAACAGATACGCAGTATTTT. The chain recombines TRBV5-5 with TRBJ2-3, with D unclear. The CDR3 has 12 amino acids. V lost 2 bases, J lost 3 bases, and 4 bases lay in between. CDR1 SGHKS and CDR2 YYEKEE come from the germline V gene (reference sequence).

The chain joins TRBV5-1 to TRBJ2-7; no definite D call. The CDR3 spans 13 residues. Looked up from germline, CDR1 is SGHRS and CDR2 is YFSETQ. V lost 0 bases to trimming and J lost 0 bases, with 4 bases between them. The CDR3 loop is CASSLAVSYEQYF. As DNA, the CDR3 is TGCGCCAGCAGCTTGGCGGTCTCCTACGAGCAGTACTTC.

As DNA, the CDR3 is TGTGCCAGCAGTGACGTGCTTGGCAGGGAAGAGACCCAGTACTTC. It encodes CASSDVLGREETQYF. The chain couples TRBV25-1 to TRBJ2-5, with a tentative D call TRBD1 (5 bases). CDR1 MGHDK and CDR2 SYGVNS come from the germline V gene. This CDR3 region has 15 residues. V lost 3 bases to trimming and J lost 3 bases, with 14 bases between them.

The genes are TRBV5-4 and TRBJ2-2, with TRBD1 as a possible D gene (6 bases). The germline V gene has CDR1 SGHNT and CDR2 YYREEE (reference sequence). The CDR3 consists of 13 residues. Between the trimmed V and J ends, which lost 5 bases and 9 bases, there was a span of 14 bases. The CDR3 sequence: CASSPNRDRELFF. The CDR3 bases are TGTGCCAGCAGTCCAAACCGGGACAGGGAGCTGTTTTTT.

The chain combines TRBV28 with TRBJ2-5; 9 nucleotides agree with TRBD2. Germline V CDR1 and CDR2: MDHEN, SYDVKM. V lost 3 bases and J lost 5; bases outside the gene matches: 10. This CDR3 has 16 residues. CDR3 coding DNA: TGTGCCAGCAGTTTTTGGGGGACTAGCCTGGCGGAGACCCAGTACTTC. This translates into CASSFWGTSLAETQYF.

The chain employs TRBV5-1 and TRBJ2-1; 14 bases map to TRBD2. CDR3 size: 18 residues. The germline V gene encodes CDR1 SGHRS and CDR2 YFSETQ. J was trimmed by 6 bases and V by 5 bases; bases with no gene match: 13. CDR3 in amino acids: CASSRDGTSGRSSNEQFF. CDR3 nucleotides: TGCGCCAGCAGTAGGGACGGGACTAGCGGGAGATCAAGCAATGAGCAGTTCTTC.

J is TRBJ1-1 and V is TRBV11-3, with D perhaps matching TRBD1 (5 bases). Germline values: CDR1 SGHNT, CDR2 YENEEA. V gave up 5 bases and J gave up 4 bases, with 17 bases separating them. The CDR3 has 15 amino acids. CDR3 DNA: TGTGCCAGCAGCCCGGGGGGGGGATTGAGCACTGAAGCTTTCTTT. Its protein is CASSPGGGLSTEAFF.

This chain joins TRBV9 and TRBJ2-2, with a tentative D call TRBD2 (5 bases). Trimming took 3 bases from V and 2 from J, leaving 14 bases between them. CDR3 size: 16 residues. Germline loops: CDR1 SGDLS, CDR2 YYNGEE. The DNA for the CDR3 is TGTGCCAGCAGCGCCCCGGACTTTGAAAACACCGGGGAGCTGTTTTTT. Translated: CASSAPDFENTGELFF.

To note about this clone: A read error may produce the germline difference seen at one junction end. The chain joins TRBV7-9 to TRBJ2-3; D is uncertain. This CDR3 has 13 residues. The germline V gene encodes CDR1 SEHNR and CDR2 FQNEAQ (reference sequence). The CDR3 is CSSSFLRADTQYF. The CDR3 DNA follows: TGTTCCAGCAGCTTTTTAAGAGCAGATACGCAGTATTTT.

The V and J genes are TRBV5-1 and TRBJ2-7; TRBD2 aligns across 8 bases. V was clipped by 4 bases and J by 4 bases; unmatched bases: 13. CDR3 length equals 16 residues. Per the germline V gene, CDR1 is SGHRS and CDR2 is YFSETQ. CDR3 residues: CASSAMTGGHLYEQYF. The CDR3, as DNA: TGCGCCAGCAGCGCCATGACGGGAGGGCACTTGTACGAGCAGTACTTC.